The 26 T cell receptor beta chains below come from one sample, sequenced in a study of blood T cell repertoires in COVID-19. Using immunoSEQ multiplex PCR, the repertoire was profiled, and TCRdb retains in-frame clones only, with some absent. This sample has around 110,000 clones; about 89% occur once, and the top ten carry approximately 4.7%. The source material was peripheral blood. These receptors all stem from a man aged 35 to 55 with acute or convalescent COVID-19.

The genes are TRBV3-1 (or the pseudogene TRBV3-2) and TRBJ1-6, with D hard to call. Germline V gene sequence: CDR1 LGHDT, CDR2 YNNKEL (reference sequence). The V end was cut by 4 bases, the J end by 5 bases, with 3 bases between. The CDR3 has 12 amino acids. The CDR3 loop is CASSPNNSPLHF. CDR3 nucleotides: TGTGCCAGCAGCCCTAATAATTCACCCCTCCACTTT.

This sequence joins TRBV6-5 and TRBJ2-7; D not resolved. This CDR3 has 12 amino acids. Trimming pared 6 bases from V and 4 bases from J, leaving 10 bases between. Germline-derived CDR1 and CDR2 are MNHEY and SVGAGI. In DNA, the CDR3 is TGTGCCAGCAGGCCCCCCAGTTACGAGCAGTACTTC. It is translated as CASRPPSYEQYF.

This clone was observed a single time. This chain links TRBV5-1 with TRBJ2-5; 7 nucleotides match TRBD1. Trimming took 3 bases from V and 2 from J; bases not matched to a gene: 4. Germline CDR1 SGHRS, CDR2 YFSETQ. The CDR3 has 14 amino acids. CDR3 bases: TGCGCCAGCAGCTCCCGGGACAGTCAAGAGACCCAGTACTTC. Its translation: CASSSRDSQETQYF.

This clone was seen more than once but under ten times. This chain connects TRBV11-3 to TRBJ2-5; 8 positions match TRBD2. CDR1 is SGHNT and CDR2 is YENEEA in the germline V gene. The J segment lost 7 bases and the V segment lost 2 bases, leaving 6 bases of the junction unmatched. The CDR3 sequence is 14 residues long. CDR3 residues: CASSLSSGGGTQYF. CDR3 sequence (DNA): TGTGCCAGCAGCTTAAGTTCCGGGGGGGGGACCCAGTACTTC.

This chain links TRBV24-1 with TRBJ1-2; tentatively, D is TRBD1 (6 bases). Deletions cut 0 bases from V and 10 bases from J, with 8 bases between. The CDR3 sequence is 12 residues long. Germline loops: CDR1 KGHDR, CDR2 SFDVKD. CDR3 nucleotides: TGTGCCACCAGTGATTTGCCAGGGGTCTACACCTTC. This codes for CATSDLPGVYTF.

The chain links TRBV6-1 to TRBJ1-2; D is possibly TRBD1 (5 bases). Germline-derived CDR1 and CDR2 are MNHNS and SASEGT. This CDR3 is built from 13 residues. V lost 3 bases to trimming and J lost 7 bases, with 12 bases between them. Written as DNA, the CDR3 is TGTGCCAGCAGTGACAGGGAAACTCCTGGCTACACCTTC. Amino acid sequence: CASSDRETPGYTF.

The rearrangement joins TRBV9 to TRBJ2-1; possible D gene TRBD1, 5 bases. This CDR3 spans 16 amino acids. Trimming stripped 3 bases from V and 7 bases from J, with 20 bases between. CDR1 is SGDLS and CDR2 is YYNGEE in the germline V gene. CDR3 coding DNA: TGTGCCAGCAGCGGGGGCCCGGGTCCACACGGGAATGAGCAGTTCTTC. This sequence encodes CASSGGPGPHGNEQFF.

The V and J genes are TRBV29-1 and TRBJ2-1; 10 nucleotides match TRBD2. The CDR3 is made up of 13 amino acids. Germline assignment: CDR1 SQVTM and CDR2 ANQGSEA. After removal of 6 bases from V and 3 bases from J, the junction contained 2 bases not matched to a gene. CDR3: CSVSSGSYNEQFF. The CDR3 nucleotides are TGCAGCGTCTCTAGCGGGAGCTACAATGAGCAGTTCTTC.

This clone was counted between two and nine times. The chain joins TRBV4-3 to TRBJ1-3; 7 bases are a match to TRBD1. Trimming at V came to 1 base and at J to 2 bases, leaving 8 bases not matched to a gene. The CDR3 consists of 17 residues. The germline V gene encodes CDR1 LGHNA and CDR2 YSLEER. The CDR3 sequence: CASSQGVTGSAGNTIYF. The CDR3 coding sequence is TGCGCCAGCAGCCAAGGTGTGACAGGGTCGGCTGGAAACACCATATATTTT.

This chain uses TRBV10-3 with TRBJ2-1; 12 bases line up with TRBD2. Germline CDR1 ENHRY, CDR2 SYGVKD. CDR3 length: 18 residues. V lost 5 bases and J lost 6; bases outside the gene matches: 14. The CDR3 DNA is TGTGCCATCAGTCCGGGACAGGGGCGGACTAGCGGGGCCAATGAGCAGTTCTTC. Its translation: CAISPGQGRTSGANEQFF.

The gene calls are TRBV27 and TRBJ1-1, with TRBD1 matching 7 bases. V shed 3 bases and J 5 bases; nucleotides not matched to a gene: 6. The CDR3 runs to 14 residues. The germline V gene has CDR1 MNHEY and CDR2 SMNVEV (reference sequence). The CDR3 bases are TGTGCCAGCAGTTTGTCGACAGGGTTTACTGAAGCTTTCTTT. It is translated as CASSLSTGFTEAFF.

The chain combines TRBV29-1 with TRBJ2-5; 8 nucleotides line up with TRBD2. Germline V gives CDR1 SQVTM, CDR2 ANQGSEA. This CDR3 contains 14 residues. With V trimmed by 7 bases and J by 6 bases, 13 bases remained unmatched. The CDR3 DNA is TGCAGCGCATCTCTTCGACTAGCGCGAAAGACCCAGTACTTC. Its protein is CSASLRLARKTQYF.

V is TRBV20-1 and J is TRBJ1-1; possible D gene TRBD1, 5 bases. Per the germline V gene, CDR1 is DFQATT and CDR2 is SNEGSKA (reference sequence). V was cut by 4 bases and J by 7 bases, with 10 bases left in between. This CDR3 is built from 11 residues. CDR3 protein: CSANLGGEAFF. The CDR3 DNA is TGCAGTGCTAACCTGGGGGGTGAAGCTTTCTTT.

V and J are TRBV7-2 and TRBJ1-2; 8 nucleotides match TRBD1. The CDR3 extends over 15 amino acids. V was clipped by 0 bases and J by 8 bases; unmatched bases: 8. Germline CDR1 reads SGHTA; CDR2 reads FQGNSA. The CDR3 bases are TGTGCCAGCAGCTTAGCGGACAGGGCTGTTAGCGGCTACACCTTC. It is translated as CASSLADRAVSGYTF.

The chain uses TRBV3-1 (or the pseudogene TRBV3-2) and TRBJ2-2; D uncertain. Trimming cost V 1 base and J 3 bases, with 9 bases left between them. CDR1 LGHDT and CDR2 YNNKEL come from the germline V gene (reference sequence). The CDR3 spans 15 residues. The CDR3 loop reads CASSQVLADTGELFF. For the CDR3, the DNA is TGTGCCAGCAGCCAAGTCTTGGCGGACACCGGGGAGCTGTTTTTT.

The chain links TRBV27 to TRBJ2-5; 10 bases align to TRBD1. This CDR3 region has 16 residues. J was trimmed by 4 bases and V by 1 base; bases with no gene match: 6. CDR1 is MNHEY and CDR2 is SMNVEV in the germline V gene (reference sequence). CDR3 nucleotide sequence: TGTGCCAGCAGTTTATTTGGGACAGGGGTACGAGAGACCCAGTACTTC. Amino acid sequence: CASSLFGTGVRETQYF.

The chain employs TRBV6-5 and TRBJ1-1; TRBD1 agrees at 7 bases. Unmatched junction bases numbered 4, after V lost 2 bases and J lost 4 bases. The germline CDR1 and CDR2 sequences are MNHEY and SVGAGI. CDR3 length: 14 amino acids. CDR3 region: CASSYDDRATEAFF. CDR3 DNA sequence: TGTGCCAGCAGTTACGACGACAGGGCCACTGAAGCTTTCTTT.

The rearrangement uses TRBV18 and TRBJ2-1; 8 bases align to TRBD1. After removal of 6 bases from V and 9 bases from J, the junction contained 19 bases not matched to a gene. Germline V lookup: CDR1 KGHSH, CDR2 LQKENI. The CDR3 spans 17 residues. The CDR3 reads CASSIAFEGQAMSEQFF. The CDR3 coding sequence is TGTGCCAGCTCGATAGCTTTTGAGGGACAGGCTATGAGTGAGCAGTTCTTC.

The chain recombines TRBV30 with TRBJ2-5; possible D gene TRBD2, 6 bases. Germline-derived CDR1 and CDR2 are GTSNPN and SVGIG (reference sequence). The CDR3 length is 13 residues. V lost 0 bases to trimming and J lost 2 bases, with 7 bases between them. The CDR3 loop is CAWSVRGQETQYF. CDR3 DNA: TGTGCCTGGAGTGTACGGGGGCAAGAGACCCAGTACTTC.

The CDR3 bases are TGTGCCAGCAGTTTGCCGGGAAATGGCTACACCTTC. Protein product: CASSLPGNGYTF. This chain links TRBV12-3 or TRBV12-4 with TRBJ1-2; the D is unclear. The V and J ends lost 3 bases and 6 bases respectively, with 8 bases between them. CDR3 length: 12 residues.

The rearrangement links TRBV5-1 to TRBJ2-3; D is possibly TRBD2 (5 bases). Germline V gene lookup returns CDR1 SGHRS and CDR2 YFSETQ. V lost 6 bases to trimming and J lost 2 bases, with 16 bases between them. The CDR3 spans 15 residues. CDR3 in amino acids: CASNSQGLLTDTQYF. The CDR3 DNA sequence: TGCGCCAGCAATTCCCAAGGACTTCTCACAGATACGCAGTATTTT.

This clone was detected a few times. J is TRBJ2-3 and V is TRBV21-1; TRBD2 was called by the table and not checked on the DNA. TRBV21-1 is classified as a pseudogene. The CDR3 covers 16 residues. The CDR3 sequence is CASSKELPEGTDTQYF. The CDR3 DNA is TGTGCCAGCAGCAAAGAGCTTCCCGAGGGCACAGATACGCAGTATTTT.

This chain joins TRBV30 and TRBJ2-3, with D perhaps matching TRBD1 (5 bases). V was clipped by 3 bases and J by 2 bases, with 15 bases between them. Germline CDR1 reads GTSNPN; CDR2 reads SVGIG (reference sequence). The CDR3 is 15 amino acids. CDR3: CAWRPPGHYTDTQYF. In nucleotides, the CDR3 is TGTGCCTGGAGACCCCCCGGACACTACACAGATACGCAGTATTTT. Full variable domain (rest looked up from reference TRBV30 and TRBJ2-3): SQTIHQWPATLVQPVGSPLSLECTVEGTSNPNLYWYRQAAGRGLQLLFYSVGIGQISSEVPQNLSASRPQDRQFILSSKKLLLSDSGFYLCAWRPPGHYTDTQYFGPGTRLTVL.

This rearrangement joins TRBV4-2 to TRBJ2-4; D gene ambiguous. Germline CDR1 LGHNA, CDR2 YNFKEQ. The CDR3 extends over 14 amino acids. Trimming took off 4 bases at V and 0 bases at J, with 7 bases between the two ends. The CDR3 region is CASSLNLAKNIQYF. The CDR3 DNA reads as TGTGCCAGCAGCCTTAATTTAGCCAAAAACATTCAGTACTTC.

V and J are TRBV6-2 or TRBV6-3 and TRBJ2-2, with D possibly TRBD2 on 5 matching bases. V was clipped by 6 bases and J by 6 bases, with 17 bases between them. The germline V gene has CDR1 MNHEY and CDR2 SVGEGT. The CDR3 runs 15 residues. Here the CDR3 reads CASSSDVGVAGELFF. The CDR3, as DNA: TGTGCCAGCAGCTCGGACGTCGGGGTCGCCGGGGAGCTGTTTTTT.

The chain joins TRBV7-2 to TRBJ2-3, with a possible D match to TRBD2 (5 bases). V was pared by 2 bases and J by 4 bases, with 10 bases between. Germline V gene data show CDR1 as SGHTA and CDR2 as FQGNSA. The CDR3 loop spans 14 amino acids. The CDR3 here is CASSLPGSADTQYF. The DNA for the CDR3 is TGTGCCAGCAGCTTACCGGGATCTGCAGATACGCAGTATTTT.